These T cell receptor beta chains were read from a single sample in a study of OX40 agonist ivuxolimab in advanced cancers. The table came from immunoSEQ multiplex PCR; TCRdb's copy has only in-frame clones and leaves some out. The sample has 37,000 or so clones; roughly 86% are singletons. Sequenced here: CD4+ or CD8+ T cells sorted from blood, sampled in a trial of the OX40 agonist ivuxolimab. These receptor sequences come from an adult with an advanced solid tumor such as melanoma, head and neck, liver or kidney cancer. Both conserved end residues are part of each CDR3. A D gene is named only where the DNA matches it firmly. Some rows mark clone size as missing; the rest say once, few, many or name a class of expanded clone.

abundance,v_gene,d_gene,j_gene,CDR3aa,CDR3nt
NA,TRBV6-4,NA,TRBJ2-7,CASSEELGTSYEQYF,TGTGCCAGCAGTGAGGAACTAGGCACTTCCTACGAGCAGTACTTC
NA,TRBV6-5,TRBD1,TRBJ2-3,CASSPRQGNTQYF,TGTGCCAGCAGCCCTCGACAGGGAAATACGCAGTATTTT
NA,TRBV25-1,NA,TRBJ1-6,CASSDGKSNSPLHF,TGTGCCAGCAGTGATGGCAAGAGTAATTCACCCCTCCACTTT
NA,TRBV15,NA,TRBJ1-2,CATSRTAANYGYTF,TGTGCCACCAGCAGAACGGCGGCTAACTATGGCTACACCTTC
NA,TRBV19,TRBD2,TRBJ2-7,CASSIVAGPNEQYF,TGTGCCAGTAGTATAGTAGCGGGGCCCAACGAGCAGTACTTC
few,TRBV5-6,NA,TRBJ2-7,CASSQTSYEQYF,TGTGCCAGCAGCCAGACAAGTTACGAGCAGTACTTC
NA,TRBV30,NA,TRBJ2-1,CAWSVGMSEQFF,TGTGCCTGGAGTGTAGGCATGAGTGAGCAGTTCTTC
NA,TRBV7-9,TRBD2,TRBJ2-5,CASSSLGLAGPTQYF,TGTGCCAGCAGCTCCCTCGGACTAGCGGGTCCGACCCAGTACTTC
once,TRBV19,NA,TRBJ2-2,CASRLGTVNTGELFF,TGTGCCAGTAGATTGGGTACGGTGAACACCGGGGAGCTGTTTTTT
NA,TRBV2,TRBD2,TRBJ2-5,CASRMGLAGAQETQYF,TGTGCCAGCAGAATGGGACTAGCGGGAGCACAAGAGACCCAGTACTTC
NA,TRBV11-2,TRBD2,TRBJ2-1,CASSSAGVSYNEQFF,TGTGCCAGCAGCTCTGCGGGGGTTTCCTACAATGAGCAGTTCTTC
NA,TRBV29-1,TRBD1,TRBJ2-3,CSAGTGVADTQYF,TGCAGCGCCGGGACAGGGGTTGCAGATACGCAGTATTTT
NA,TRBV28,NA,TRBJ2-1,CASSPPGIFNNEQFF,TGTGCCAGCAGTCCCCCAGGGATTTTCAACAATGAGCAGTTCTTC
NA,TRBV5-1,NA,TRBJ2-5,CASSLGWTAEETQYF,TGCGCCAGCAGCTTGGGTTGGACAGCAGAAGAGACCCAGTACTTC
NA,TRBV2,NA,TRBJ2-3,CASSEALLGGAVTDTQYF,TGTGCCAGCAGTGAAGCGCTTCTTGGGGGAGCGGTCACAGATACGCAGTATTTT
NA,TRBV6-5,NA,TRBJ2-5,CASYQQGQETQYF,TGTGCCAGCTACCAACAGGGCCAAGAGACCCAGTACTTC
NA,TRBV5-1,TRBD1,TRBJ1-1,CASSLQGAEGNTEAFF,TGCGCCAGCAGCTTACAGGGGGCAGAGGGGAACACTGAAGCTTTCTTT
NA,TRBV23-1,NA,TRBJ2-7,CASSLAGTKCNEQYF,TGCGCCAGCAGTCTAGCCGGGACAAAATGTAACGAGCAGTACTTC
NA,TRBV2,TRBD2,TRBJ2-1,CASVNERGLAGGNEQFF,TGTGCCAGTGTCAATGAAAGGGGACTAGCGGGAGGCAATGAGCAGTTCTTC
NA,TRBV28,NA,TRBJ2-3,CASSLAGGSTDTQYF,TGTGCCAGCAGTTTAGCGGGTGGCAGCACAGATACGCAGTATTTT
few,TRBV6-5,NA,TRBJ1-2,CASSYPPGTSGYTF,TGTGCCAGCAGTTACCCCCCGGGGACCAGTGGCTACACCTTC
NA,TRBV6-5,NA,TRBJ1-5,CASSPSPGQPQHF,TGTGCCAGCAGTCCCTCCCCGGGTCAGCCCCAGCATTTT
NA,TRBV9,TRBD2,TRBJ2-7,CASNPSGVSYEQYF,TGTGCCAGCAATCCTAGCGGGGTCTCCTACGAGCAGTACTTC
NA,TRBV29-1,NA,TRBJ2-7,CSVSVASAEQYF,TGCAGCGTTTCTGTCGCTAGCGCCGAGCAGTACTTC